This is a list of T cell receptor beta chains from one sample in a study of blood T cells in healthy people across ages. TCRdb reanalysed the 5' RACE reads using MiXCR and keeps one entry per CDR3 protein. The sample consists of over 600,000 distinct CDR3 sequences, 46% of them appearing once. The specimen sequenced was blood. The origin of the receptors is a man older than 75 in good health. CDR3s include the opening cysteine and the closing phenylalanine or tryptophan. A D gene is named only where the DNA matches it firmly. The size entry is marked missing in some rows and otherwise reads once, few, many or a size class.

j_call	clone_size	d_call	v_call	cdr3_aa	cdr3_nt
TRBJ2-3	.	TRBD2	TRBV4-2	CASSPTSGSEDTQYF	TGTGCCAGCAGCCCGACTAGCGGGAGCGAAGATACGCAGTATTTT
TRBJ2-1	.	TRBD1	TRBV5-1	CASSIQTGIAYNEQFF	TGCGCCAGCAGCATACAGACAGGGATTGCCTACAATGAGCAGTTCTTC
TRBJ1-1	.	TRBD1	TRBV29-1	CSVLSGTGYTEAFF	TGCAGCGTTCTATCCGGGACAGGGTACACTGAAGCTTTCTTT
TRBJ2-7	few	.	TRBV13	CASSHLGRKAYEQYF	TGTGCCAGTAGCCATCTGGGCAGGAAGGCCTACGAGCAGTACTTC
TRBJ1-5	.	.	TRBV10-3	CATQDGNQPQHF	TGTGCCACACAGGACGGCAATCAGCCCCAGCATTTT
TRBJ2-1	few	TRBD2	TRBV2	CASRIAGGGYNEQFF	TGTGCCAGCAGGATAGCGGGAGGAGGTTACAATGAGCAGTTCTTC
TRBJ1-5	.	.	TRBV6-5	CASSYPYMGPYSNQPQHF	TGTGCCAGCAGTTATCCGTATATGGGGCCCTATAGCAATCAGCCCCAGCATTTT
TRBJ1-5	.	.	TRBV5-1	CASSLFPGGSNQPQHF	TGCGCCAGCAGCTTGTTTCCGGGAGGGAGCAATCAGCCCCAGCATTTT
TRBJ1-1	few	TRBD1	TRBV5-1	CASSSDGTGEPEAFF	TGCGCCAGCAGCTCAGACGGGACAGGGGAGCCTGAAGCTTTCTTT
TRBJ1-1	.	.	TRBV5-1	CPSSWGGFSNTEAFF	TGCCCCAGCAGCTGGGGTGGGTTCTCGAACACTGAAGCTTTCTTT
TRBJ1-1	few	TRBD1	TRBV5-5	CASSRQGFNTEAFF	TGTGCCAGCAGTCGACAGGGTTTTAACACTGAAGCTTTCTTT
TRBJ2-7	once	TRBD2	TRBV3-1	CASSQSGLASYEQYF	TGTGCCAGCAGCCAGTCGGGACTAGCTTCCTACGAGCAGTACTTC
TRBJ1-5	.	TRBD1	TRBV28	CASRFQPFGQGLRQPQHF	TGTGCCAGCAGATTCCAACCTTTTGGACAGGGGCTCCGCCAGCCCCAGCATTTT
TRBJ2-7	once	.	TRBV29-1	CSVERDNYEQYF	TGCAGCGTTGAGCGGGACAACTACGAGCAGTACTTC
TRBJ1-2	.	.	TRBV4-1	CASSQSWGGQGYGYTF	TGCGCCAGCAGCCAATCTTGGGGCGGTCAGGGCTATGGCTACACCTTC
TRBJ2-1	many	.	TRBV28	CASSSRGAAEQFF	TGTGCCAGCAGTTCCAGGGGGGCGGCTGAGCAGTTCTTC
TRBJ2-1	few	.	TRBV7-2	CASSLTITRGSDEQFF	TGTGCCAGCAGCTTAACTATTACTAGGGGATCGGATGAGCAGTTCTTC
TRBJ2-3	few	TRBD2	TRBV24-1	CATSGRDYTDTQYF	TGTGCCACCAGTGGCAGGGACTACACAGATACGCAGTATTTT
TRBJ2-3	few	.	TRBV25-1	CASSPTGLGTDTQYF	TGTGCCAGCAGCCCAACAGGGCTCGGGACAGATACGCAGTATTTT
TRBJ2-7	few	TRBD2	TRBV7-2	CASSLLGAGGPNEQYF	TGTGCCAGCAGCTTATTAGGCGCGGGAGGGCCGAACGAGCAGTACTTC
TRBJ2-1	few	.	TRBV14	CASSLIAQAGQFF	TGTGCCAGCAGCTTGATAGCTCAGGCAGGGCAGTTCTTC
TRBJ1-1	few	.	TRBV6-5	CASRDRRRGTEAFF	TGTGCCAGCCGGGACCGCCGTCGAGGCACTGAAGCTTTCTTT
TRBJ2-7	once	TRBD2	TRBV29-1	CSAATSGSAEQYF	TGCAGCGCAGCCACTAGCGGGAGTGCCGAGCAGTACTTC
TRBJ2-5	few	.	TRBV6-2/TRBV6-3	CASRSQDSEETQYF	TGTGCCAGCAGGAGCCAGGACAGCGAAGAGACCCAGTACTTC
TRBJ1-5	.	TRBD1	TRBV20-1	CSARDPGGQQPNQPQHF	TGCAGTGCTAGAGACCCCGGGGGACAGCAGCCGAATCAGCCCCAGCATTTT
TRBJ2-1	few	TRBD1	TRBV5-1	CASSLAQGAGNEQFF	TGCGCCAGCAGCTTGGCCCAGGGGGCCGGGAATGAGCAGTTCTTC
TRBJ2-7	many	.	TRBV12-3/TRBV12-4	CASTSGGTDKQYF	TGTGCCAGCACCTCCGGCGGGACAGACAAGCAGTACTTC
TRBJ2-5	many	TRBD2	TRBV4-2	CASSQDGTRGGQETQYF	TGTGCCAGCAGCCAAGATGGGACTAGAGGGGGTCAAGAGACCCAGTACTTC
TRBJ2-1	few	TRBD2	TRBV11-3	CASSTRLAGGNNEQFF	TGTGCCAGCAGCACCAGACTAGCGGGAGGGAACAATGAGCAGTTCTTC
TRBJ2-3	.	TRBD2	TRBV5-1	CASSPGLDRTDTQYF	TGCGCCAGCAGCCCCGGACTAGACCGCACAGATACGCAGTATTTT
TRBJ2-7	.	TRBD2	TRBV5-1	CASRQTSGGYNEQYF	TGCGCCAGCAGGCAGACTAGCGGGGGATACAATGAGCAGTACTTC
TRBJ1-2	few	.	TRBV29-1	CSAGQKGYTF	TGCAGCGCGGGGCAGAAGGGCTACACCTTC
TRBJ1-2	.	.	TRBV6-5	CVSSYLSRALTAGGYTF	TGTGTCAGCAGTTACCTCAGCAGGGCGCTAACCGCGGGGGGCTACACCTTC
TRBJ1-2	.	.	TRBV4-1	CASSQVGIEGRNYGYTF	TGCGCCAGCAGCCAAGTTGGGATAGAAGGACGGAACTATGGCTACACCTTC
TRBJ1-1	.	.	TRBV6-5	CASSYSPALGSEAFF	TGTGCCAGCAGTTACTCACCCGCTCTCGGATCTGAAGCTTTCTTT
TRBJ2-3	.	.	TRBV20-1	CSARGGRGLYTDTQYF	TGCAGTGCTAGAGGGGGGAGAGGACTATACACAGATACGCAGTATTTT
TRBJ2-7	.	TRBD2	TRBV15	CATGLAGVYEQYF	TGTGCCACGGGACTAGCGGGAGTGTACGAGCAGTACTTC
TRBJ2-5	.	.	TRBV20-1	CSARRSGEGEQYF	TGCAGTGCTAGGAGGTCAGGAGAGGGGGAGCAGTACTTC
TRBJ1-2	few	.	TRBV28	CASSLRQPYGYTF	TGTGCCAGCAGTTTGCGGCAGCCCTATGGCTACACCTTC
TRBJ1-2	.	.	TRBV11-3	CASSSSRPHGYTF	TGTGCCAGCAGCTCGAGTCGGCCCCATGGCTACACCTTC
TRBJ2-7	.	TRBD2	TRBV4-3	CASSQDAGAAGHYEQYF	TGCGCCAGCAGCCAGGATGCCGGGGCAGCGGGGCACTACGAGCAGTACTTC
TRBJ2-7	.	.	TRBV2	CASSEEGGIASEQYF	TGTGCCAGCAGTGAAGAGGGGGGTATCGCCTCCGAGCAGTACTTC
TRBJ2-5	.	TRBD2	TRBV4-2	CASSQDGRLAGDETQYF	TGTGCCAGCAGCCAAGATGGGAGGCTAGCGGGAGACGAGACCCAGTACTTC
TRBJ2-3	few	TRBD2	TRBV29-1	CSVDTSGRTGTDTQYF	TGCAGCGTTGACACTAGCGGGAGGACTGGCACAGATACGCAGTATTTT
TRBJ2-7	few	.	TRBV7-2	CASSLNYQTYEQYF	TGTGCCAGCAGCTTAAACTACCAAACCTACGAGCAGTACTTC
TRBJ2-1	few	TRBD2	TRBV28	CASSLFRRGSPGTSGRIVEQFF	TGTGCCAGCAGTTTATTCAGGAGGGGGTCTCCCGGGACTAGCGGGAGGATAGTTGAGCAGTTCTTC
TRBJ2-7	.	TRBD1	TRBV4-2	CASSQNTGEIPYEQYF	TGTGCCAGCAGCCAAAATACAGGGGAGATCCCCTACGAGCAGTACTTC
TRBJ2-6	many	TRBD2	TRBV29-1	CAASVRGDYSGANVLTF	TGCGCGGCCAGCGTACGGGGGGACTACTCTGGGGCCAACGTCCTGACTTTC
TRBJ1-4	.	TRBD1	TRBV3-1	CASSDRDRNEKLFF	TGTGCCAGCAGCGACCGGGACAGGAATGAAAAACTGTTTTTT
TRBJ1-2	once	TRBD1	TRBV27	CASSPGDSLEHGYTF	TGTGCCAGCAGTCCCGGGGACAGTCTAGAACATGGCTACACCTTC
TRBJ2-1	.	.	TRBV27	CASRQLGTGDNEQFF	TGTGCCAGCAGGCAATTGGGAACCGGCGACAATGAGCAGTTCTTC
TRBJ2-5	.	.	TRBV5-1	CASSPGVAEQETQYF	TGCGCCAGCAGCCCGGGCGTGGCAGAGCAAGAGACCCAGTACTTC
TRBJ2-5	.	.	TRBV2	CASEQETQYF	TGTGCCAGCGAACAAGAGACCCAGTACTTC
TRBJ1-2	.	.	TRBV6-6	CASGRGGADGYTF	TGTGCCAGCGGCCGAGGGGGGGCAGATGGCTACACCTTC
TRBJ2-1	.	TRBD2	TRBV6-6	CASSYSKTSGTYNEQFF	TGTGCCAGCAGTTACTCGAAGACTAGCGGGACATACAATGAGCAGTTCTTC
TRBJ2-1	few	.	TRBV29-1	CSVIPGGGNEQFF	TGCAGCGTTATCCCAGGGGGGGGGAATGAGCAGTTCTTC
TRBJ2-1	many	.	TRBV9	CASSAGDFTYNEQFF	TGTGCCAGCAGCGCTGGGGACTTTACCTACAATGAGCAGTTCTTC
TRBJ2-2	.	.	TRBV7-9	CASSFPRTTGELFF	TGTGCCAGCAGCTTCCCAAGGACCACCGGGGAGCTGTTTTTT
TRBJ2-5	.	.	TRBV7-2	CASSSQGLRGTQYF	TGTGCCAGCAGTTCCCAGGGTCTACGAGGGACCCAGTACTTC
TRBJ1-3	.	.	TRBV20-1	CSARILGPKAIYF	TGCAGTGCTAGGATACTGGGCCCCAAGGCCATATATTTT